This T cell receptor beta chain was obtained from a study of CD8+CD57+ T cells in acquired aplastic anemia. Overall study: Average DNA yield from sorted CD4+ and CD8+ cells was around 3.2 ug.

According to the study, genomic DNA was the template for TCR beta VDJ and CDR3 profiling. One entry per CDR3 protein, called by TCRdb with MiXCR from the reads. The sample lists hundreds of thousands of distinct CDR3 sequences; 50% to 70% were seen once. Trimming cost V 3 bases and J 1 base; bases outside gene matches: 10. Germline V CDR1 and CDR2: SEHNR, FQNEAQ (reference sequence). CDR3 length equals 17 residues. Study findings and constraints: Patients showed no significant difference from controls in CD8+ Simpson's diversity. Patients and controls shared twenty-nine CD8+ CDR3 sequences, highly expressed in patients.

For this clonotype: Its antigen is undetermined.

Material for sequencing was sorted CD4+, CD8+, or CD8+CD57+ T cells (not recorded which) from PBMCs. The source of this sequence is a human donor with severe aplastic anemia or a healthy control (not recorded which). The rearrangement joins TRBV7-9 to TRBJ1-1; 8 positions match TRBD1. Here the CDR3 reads CASSLFAGTGTNTEAFF. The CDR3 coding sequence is TGTGCCAGCAGCTTGTTTGCCGGGACAGGCACGAACACTGAAGCTTTCTTT.